The clone carrying this TCR beta chain was seen at least ten times. Stated time point: newly diagnosed GD, antithyroid drugs for less than 3 months. Extracted PBMC RNA gave rise to the TCR library. According to the study, TCR beta libraries were built with iRepertoire HTBI primers and CDR3-region Arm-PCR. TCRdb itself ran the multiplex PCR reads through MiXCR, one entry per CDR3 protein. The sample lists 400,000 to 550,000 distinct CDR3 sequences, roughly 15% occurring once. The data were obtained in a study of regulatory T cells in long-lasting Graves disease. CDR1 is SGHAT and CDR2 is FQNNGV in the germline V gene. Trimming removed 2 bases from V and 7 bases from J, with 15 bases in between. This CDR3 region has 15 residues. These data were likewise used in another study, on T cells in Graves' hyperthyroidism and ophthalmopathy.

The receptor's source is a woman younger than 35 with Graves disease. The chain joins TRBV11-2 to TRBJ2-1; D is unclear. The sequencing here drew on peripheral blood mononuclear cells (PBMCs), taken at new diagnosis, from a patient treated with antithyroid drugs. In DNA form, the CDR3 reads TGTGCCAGCAGCTTACCCCTCACGAGCGAGAATGAGCAGTTCTTC. It encodes CASSLPLTSENEQFF.